This TCR beta chain was documented in a study of T-cell memory formation after mild COVID-19. TCRdb redid the calling of the 5' RACE reads with MiXCR, one entry per CDR3 protein. The top ten hold roughly 40% of the sample, which has roughly 110,000 distinct CDR3 sequences, about 24% seen once. The CDR3 length is 15 residues. Germline CDR1 SGHTA, CDR2 FQGNSA. V lost 5 bases to trimming and J lost 4 bases, with 16 bases between them. This TCR was sampled from a man aged 18 to 30 who had mild COVID-19 (a few samples of this study predate the infection). Cell type and time point are not known. The rearrangement joins TRBV7-2 to TRBJ2-3; D is unresolved. The specimen was PBMCs or a T cell subset sorted from them (not recorded which). CDR3 DNA: TGTGCCAGCAGCCAGACCGGTAGCCCCCCAGATACGCAGTATTTT. This encodes CASSQTGSPPDTQYF.